The 26 T cell receptor beta chains presented below share a single source sample, sequenced in a study of T cells in Graves' hyperthyroidism and ophthalmopathy. What was amplified from RNA transcripts were TCR beta CDR3 regions. Using the HTBI primer set, a first-round RT-PCR was run on the TCR CDR3. A single record per CDR3 protein comes from TCRdb applying MiXCR to the multiplex PCR reads. This sample has roughly 740,000 distinct CDR3 sequences, with roughly 17% found just once. Sequencing used blood. These receptors originate from a man between 18 and 29 years old with Graves' hyperthyroidism.

This clonotype was picked up many times. For the CDR3, the DNA is TGTGCCAGCAGTCCGACAGCAGAACTCACAGAGACCCAGTACTTC. It is translated as CASSPTAELTETQYF. The genes are TRBV28 and TRBJ2-5, with D possibly matching TRBD1 (5 bases). The CDR3 length is 15 residues. CDR1 is MDHEN and CDR2 is SYDVKM in the germline V gene. Trimming cost V 5 bases and J 4 bases, with 17 bases left between them.

This chain joins TRBV20-1 and TRBJ2-3; weak D call: TRBD2 (7 bases). The V gene's germline CDR1 is DFQATT and CDR2 SNEGSKA (reference sequence). This CDR3 region has 15 residues. The germline V and J ends were trimmed by 4 bases and 2 bases, with 16 bases remaining between them. CDR3 sequence (DNA): TGCAGTGCTATTCTGGGGGGGGCCCCCACAGATACGCAGTATTTT. It yields the protein CSAILGGAPTDTQYF.

Only a few counts were recorded for this clonotype. The gene calls are TRBV3-1 and TRBJ1-3; D remains ambiguous. CDR3 length: 13 residues. Per germline, CDR1 LGHDT and CDR2 YNNKEL (reference sequence). V was shortened by 4 bases and J by 8 bases, with 12 bases between the two germline ends. The CDR3 loop reads CASSRTYSDTIYF. Here the CDR3 DNA reads TGTGCCAGCAGCCGGACGTATAGCGACACCATATATTTT.

This clonotype was detected ten times or more. This chain connects TRBV30 to TRBJ2-3; D may be TRBD1 (5 bases). The CDR3 is 15 amino acids. Germline V lookup: CDR1 GTSNPN, CDR2 SVGIG (reference sequence). V gave up 3 bases and J gave up 5 bases, with 18 bases separating them. The CDR3 protein is CAWRSTDGYRDTQYF. DNA of the CDR3: TGTGCCTGGAGATCGACAGATGGTTACAGAGATACGCAGTATTTT.

There are a few counts of this clonotype. J is TRBJ1-1 and V is TRBV7-9, with a possible D match to TRBD1 (6 bases). Germline lookup yields CDR1 SEHNR and CDR2 FQNEAQ (reference sequence). The CDR3 is made up of 14 amino acids. Trimming took off 8 bases at V and 1 base at J, with 14 bases between the two ends. In nucleotides, the CDR3 is TGTGCCAGCGGGGACGGGACACCGAACACTGAAGCTTTCTTT. Translated: CASGDGTPNTEAFF. The full variable domain, with the rest looked up from reference TRBV7-9 and TRBJ1-1, is DTGVSQNPRHKITKRGQNVTFRCDPISEHNRLYWYRQTLGQGPEFLTYFQNEAQLEKSRLLSDRFSAERPKGSFSTLEIQRTEQGDSAMYLCASGDGTPNTEAFFGQGTRLTVV.

The chain is built from TRBV20-1 and TRBJ2-7; 12 bases line up with TRBD2. From germline, CDR1 is DFQATT and CDR2 SNEGSKA (reference sequence). Trimming at V came to 2 bases and at J to 6 bases, leaving 11 bases not matched to a gene. This CDR3 region has 16 residues. The CDR3 protein is CSARSPTSGSLGEQYF. CDR3 DNA: TGCAGTGCTAGATCGCCGACTAGCGGGAGTCTAGGCGAGCAGTACTTC.

The CDR3 DNA follows: TGTGCCAGCTCCCCTCCCGCAGCTTCCTACACAGATACGCAGTATTTT. This translates into CASSPPAASYTDTQYF. The chain is built from TRBV18 and TRBJ2-3; D remains unclear. The CDR3 spans 16 residues. CDR1 and CDR2 (germline): KGHSH, LQKENI. Trimming stripped 6 bases from V and 2 bases from J, with 18 bases between.

This clonotype appeared many times. V and J are TRBV7-8 and TRBJ1-2, with unresolved D. V was pared by 5 bases and J by 6 bases, with 10 bases between. CDR3 length: 12 residues. Per the germline V gene, CDR1 is SGHVS and CDR2 is FQNEAQ. In DNA, the CDR3 is TGTGCCAGCAGCACCACAACTAATGGCTACACCTTC. Amino acids: CASSTTTNGYTF.

This clonotype was picked up a small number of times. CDR3 coding DNA: TGTGCCATCAGGAGACCCTCTGAGGGATATGCTTTCTTT. Amino acids: CAIRRPSEGYAFF. The V call is TRBV10-3, the J call TRBJ1-1; D is unclear. The CDR3 spans 13 residues. V was shortened by 6 bases and J by 11 bases, with 19 bases between the two germline ends. Per the germline V gene, CDR1 is ENHRY and CDR2 is SYGVKD.

The chain recombines TRBV6-2 or TRBV6-3 with TRBJ1-2; no clear D gene. The CDR3 is 13 residues long. Per the germline V gene, CDR1 is MNHEY and CDR2 is SVGEGT. Trimming took off 4 bases at V and 4 bases at J, with 10 bases between the two ends. CDR3 sequence reads: CASSWRSFYGYTF. CDR3 DNA sequence: TGTGCCAGCAGTTGGCGGTCTTTCTATGGCTACACCTTC.

The genes are TRBV30 and TRBJ1-5; 11 positions match TRBD1. V lost 5 bases and J lost 2; bases outside the gene matches: 2. This CDR3 region has 14 residues. Germline V CDR1 and CDR2: GTSNPN, SVGIG (reference sequence). The CDR3 DNA sequence: TGTGCCTGGTCGGGACAGGGGGGCAATCAGCCCCAGCATTTT. Its protein product is CAWSGQGGNQPQHF.

A few counts support this clonotype. The chain has TRBV30 and TRBJ1-6, with D uncertain. The V gene's germline CDR1 is GTSNPN and CDR2 SVGIG (reference sequence). V gave up 5 bases and J gave up 0 bases, with 5 bases separating them. The CDR3 loop spans 13 amino acids. The CDR3 nucleotides read TGTGCCTGGGGGAGCTCCTATAATTCACCCCTCCACTTT. It codes for CAWGSSYNSPLHF.

This chain uses TRBV5-1 with TRBJ1-2, with 9 bases aligning to TRBD1. The ends lost 2 bases at V and 6 bases at J; junction bases unmatched: 2. Germline values: CDR1 SGHRS, CDR2 YFSETQ. The CDR3 runs to 13 residues. Written as DNA, the CDR3 is TGCGCCAGCAGCTTTGGACAGGGGAATGGCTACACCTTC. Protein product: CASSFGQGNGYTF. The whole variable domain, remainder taken from reference TRBV5-1 and TRBJ1-2, is KAGVTQTPRYLIKTRGQQVTLSCSPISGHRSVSWYQQTPGQGLQFLFEYFSETQRNKGNFPGRFSGRQFSNSRSEMNVSTLELGDSALYLCASSFGQGNGYTFGSGTRLTVV.

Ten or more counts support this clonotype. The V gene is TRBV3-1, the J gene TRBJ1-1; D remains ambiguous. V gave up 0 bases and J gave up 0 bases, with 11 bases separating them. Germline CDR1 is LGHDT and CDR2 is YNNKEL (reference sequence). The CDR3 extends over 16 amino acids. CDR3 residues: CASSQDPSILNTEAFF. CDR3 nucleotide sequence: TGTGCCAGCAGCCAAGACCCCTCCATTCTGAACACTGAAGCTTTCTTT.

The J gene is TRBJ2-5, the V gene TRBV10-1; D gene uncertain. The CDR3 spans 13 residues. Trimming took 2 bases from V and 2 from J, leaving 6 bases between them. Germline V gene data show CDR1 as WNHNN and CDR2 as SYGVQD (reference sequence). In DNA, the CDR3 is TGCGCCAGCAGTGAGAATCCGCAAGAGACCCAGTACTTC. This gives the protein CASSENPQETQYF.

Here the CDR3 reads CASSYRGTPAAFF. The CDR3 DNA is TGTGCCAGCAGTTATAGGGGGACACCCGCAGCTTTCTTT. The V call is TRBV7-9, the J call TRBJ1-1, with D possibly matching TRBD1 (6 bases). CDR3 length equals 13 residues. Germline V gene lookup returns CDR1 SEHNR and CDR2 FQNEAQ (reference sequence). The V end was cut by 6 bases, the J end by 10 bases, with 18 bases between.

The rearrangement links TRBV4-1 to TRBJ2-3; possibly TRBD1 for D (6 bases). The CDR3 loop spans 15 amino acids. Trimming left V 1 base short and J 1 base short, with 9 bases between. CDR1 and CDR2 (germline): MGHRA, YSYEKL. In DNA form, the CDR3 reads TGCGCCAGCAGCCAAGTTGGGGGCCGCACAGATACGCAGTATTTT. Encoded protein: CASSQVGGRTDTQYF.

This clonotype has ten or more counts. A much more abundant neighbour one base away suggests this may be a read error. This chain connects TRBV11-2 to TRBJ2-1; the D is unclear. The CDR3 covers 11 residues. Germline CDR1 is SGHAT and CDR2 is FQNNGV. V lost 6 bases and J 5 bases, leaving 5 bases between the germline ends. The CDR3 sequence is CASSYNNEQFF. CDR3 coding DNA: TGTGCCAGCAGTTACAACAATGAGCAGTTCTTC.

This chain connects TRBV18 to TRBJ1-3, with D unclear. V shed 3 bases and J shed 0 bases, with 6 bases lying between them. Germline lookup yields CDR1 KGHSH and CDR2 LQKENI. The CDR3 runs 14 residues. The CDR3 DNA is TGTGCCAGCTCACCGGACGCCTCTGGAAACACCATATATTTT. Protein product: CASSPDASGNTIYF.

This clonotype has ten or more counts. The V call is TRBV2, the J call TRBJ2-2; the match to TRBD2 covers 12 bases. V was pared by 0 bases and J by 6 bases, with 2 bases of the junction left unmatched. The CDR3 extends over 16 amino acids. Germline CDR1 is SNHLY and CDR2 is FYNNEI. This chain's CDR3 is CASSEALAGGAGELFF. CDR3 bases: TGTGCCAGCAGTGAAGCACTAGCGGGAGGAGCCGGGGAGCTGTTTTTT.

This clonotype was detected only once. The chain couples TRBV27 to TRBJ1-3; D gene unclear. This CDR3 contains 16 residues. Germline lookup yields CDR1 MNHEY and CDR2 SMNVEV (reference sequence). V lost 2 bases and J lost 4, with 15 bases in between. The CDR3 coding sequence is TGTGCCAGCAGTTTACGAGGACCATTGAGGGGAAACACCATATATTTT. This codes for CASSLRGPLRGNTIYF.

The gene calls are TRBV10-3 and TRBJ2-2; 7 nucleotides match TRBD1. Germline CDR1 reads ENHRY; CDR2 reads SYGVKD. The CDR3 covers 15 residues. V gave up 4 bases and J gave up 4 bases; unmatched junction bases: 6. In DNA form, the CDR3 reads TGTGCCATCAGTGGGGACAGTCAGAGCACCGGGGAGCTGTTTTTT. It encodes CAISGDSQSTGELFF.

This clonotype was counted at least ten times. The V call is TRBV3-1, the J call TRBJ2-1; D uncertain. The V end was cut by 0 bases, the J end by 8 bases, with 8 bases between. Per germline, CDR1 LGHDT and CDR2 YNNKEL (reference sequence). The CDR3 loop spans 13 amino acids. The CDR3 nucleotides read TGTGCCAGCAGCCAAGAACGTACCCATGAGCAGTTCTTC. It specifies CASSQERTHEQFF.

This clonotype has just one count. CDR3 residues: CATSRDQDTQYF. For the CDR3, the DNA is TGTGCCACCAGCAGAGATCAGGATACGCAGTATTTT. The chain links TRBV15 to TRBJ2-3; D is unresolved. Trimming cost V 0 bases and J 6 bases, with 4 bases left between them. Germline-derived CDR1 and CDR2 are LNHNV and YYDKDF (reference sequence). The CDR3 contains 12 residues.

The chain couples TRBV24-1 to TRBJ1-2; 9 nucleotides align to TRBD1. The ends lost 3 bases at V and 4 bases at J; junction bases unmatched: 8. Per germline, CDR1 KGHDR and CDR2 SFDVKD. The CDR3 has 16 residues. CDR3 loop: CATSDPGQGTVYGYTF. CDR3 sequence (DNA): TGTGCCACCAGTGATCCCGGACAGGGGACCGTCTATGGCTACACCTTC.

CDR3 in DNA: TGTGCCAGCAGTTACTCTCTAGGCTACAATGAGCAGTTCTTC. Amino acid sequence: CASSYSLGYNEQFF. The chain recombines TRBV6-2 or TRBV6-3 with TRBJ2-1, with no clear D. Trimming shortened V by 0 bases and J by 3 bases, and 6 bases separated the two germline ends. Germline-derived CDR1 and CDR2 are MNHEY and SVGEGT. CDR3 length: 14 amino acids.